These T cell receptor beta chains were read from a single sample in a study of blood T cells in healthy people across ages. One entry per CDR3 protein, called by TCRdb with MiXCR from the 5' RACE reads. The data show 700,000 or so distinct CDR3 sequences, 22% seen once. Specimen: blood. The source is an older man in good health. The CDR3 runs from the conserved cysteine through the conserved F or W. The D gene is left open where the match is weak. Expanded clones are given a class, and other clones once, few, many or no size at all.

>TRBJ2-2|NA|TRBV9|TRBD2
TGTGCCAGCAGCCGGACTAGCGGAAACACCGGGGAGCTGTTTTTT
CASSRTSGNTGELFF
>TRBJ2-7|NA|TRBV28|NA
TGTGCCAGCAGCCGTGCTATGGACGGCTCCTACGAGCAGTACTTC
CASSRAMDGSYEQYF
>TRBJ1-5|few|TRBV12-3/TRBV12-4|NA
TGTGCCAGCAGACGGGGATCTCAGCCCCAGCATTTT
CASRRGSQPQHF
>TRBJ2-1|NA|TRBV10-3|TRBD1
TGTGCCATCAGCTTTACAGGGGATAACAATGAGCAGTTCTTC
CAISFTGDNNEQFF
>TRBJ2-7|few|TRBV24-1|TRBD1
TGTGCCACCAGTGACATAAGGGACAGCTCCTACGAGCAGTACTTC
CATSDIRDSSYEQYF
>TRBJ2-2|few|TRBV5-1|NA
TGCGCCAGCAGCCCGGGGGACAGTACGAACACCGGGGAGCTGTTTTTT
CASSPGDSTNTGELFF
>TRBJ1-3|few|TRBV12-3/TRBV12-4|NA
TGTGCCAGCAGCTACTTTATCCCTGGAAACACCATATATTTT
CASSYFIPGNTIYF
>TRBJ1-3|NA|TRBV18|NA
TGTGCCAGCTCACCACCTTCTCCCGGCTCTGGAAACACCATATATTTT
CASSPPSPGSGNTIYF
>TRBJ2-5|NA|TRBV20-1|NA
TGCAGTGCTAGAGATGGGGCCACGGTCGGGGAGACCCAGTACTTC
CSARDGATVGETQYF
>TRBJ2-7|NA|TRBV6-1|TRBD1
TGTGCCAGCAGTGCGGACAGGGGTCTACCTGGCGGCGAGCAGTACTTC
CASSADRGLPGGEQYF
>TRBJ1-1|few|TRBV12-3/TRBV12-4|NA
TGTGCTAGCAGTTTAGGGCCAGGGCGGAACACTGAAGCTTTCTTT
CASSLGPGRNTEAFF
>TRBJ1-1|many|TRBV3-1|TRBD1
TGTGCCAGCTCACAGGGGGTGAACACTGAAGCTTTCTTT
CASSQGVNTEAFF
>TRBJ2-3|many|TRBV24-1|TRBD1
TGTGCCACCAGTGTGGGAAAATACAGGGGAACAGATACGCAGTATTTT
CATSVGKYRGTDTQYF
>TRBJ2-1|few|TRBV12-3/TRBV12-4|TRBD2
TGTGCCAGCAGTTTATTTAGCGGGAATTACAATGAGCAGTTCTTC
CASSLFSGNYNEQFF
>TRBJ2-2|NA|TRBV12-3/TRBV12-4|NA
TGTGCCAGCAGGCCCACGGGCGAGCGGCCCGAGGAGCTGTTTTTT
CASRPTGERPEELFF
>TRBJ2-5|NA|TRBV6-6|NA
TGTGCCAGCAGTTACTGGGTTGGGGAGACCCAGTACTTC
CASSYWVGETQYF
>TRBJ2-7|few|TRBV10-3|TRBD1
TGTGCCATCAGTGGGACAGGGGGAACCGAGCAGTACTTC
CAISGTGGTEQYF
>TRBJ1-4|many|TRBV9|NA
TGTGCCAGCTCCCGGGGGGGTGAAAAACTGTTTTTT
CASSRGGEKLFF
>TRBJ2-2|NA|TRBV12-3/TRBV12-4|NA
TGTGCCAGCAGTGCCCGGGGGTCCACCGGGGAGCTGTTTTTT
CASSARGSTGELFF
>TRBJ1-1|few|TRBV30|TRBD1
TGTGCCTGGAGTAGACTGGCCACAGGGGCCACTGAAGCTTTCTTT
CAWSRLATGATEAFF
>TRBJ1-4|few|TRBV29-1|NA
TGCAGCGTTGACAGAGGTGAAAAACTGTTTTTT
CSVDRGEKLFF
>TRBJ2-6|NA|TRBV5-5|NA
TGTGCCAGCAGCTTTTGGACGGCCGGGGCCAACGTCCTGACTTTC
CASSFWTAGANVLTF
>TRBJ2-3|few|TRBV28|NA
TGTGCCAGCAGTCCCCTTTGGTCCGTCACGAATACGCAGTATTTT
CASSPLWSVTNTQYF
>TRBJ2-1|NA|TRBV27|TRBD2
TGTGCCAGCAGTTTTGCGACTAGCGGGAGTACCTACAATGAGCAGTTCTTC
CASSFATSGSTYNEQFF
>TRBJ2-1|few|TRBV4-1|NA
TGCGCCAGCAGCCAAGATCTGGTTAGCGCCTACTACAATGAGCAGTTCTTC
CASSQDLVSAYYNEQFF
>TRBJ2-1|few|TRBV20-1|TRBD1
TGCAGTGCTAGACCCAGGGACAGGGTCGTTTACAATGAGCAGTTCTTC
CSARPRDRVVYNEQFF
>TRBJ2-1|NA|TRBV9|TRBD1
TGTGCCAGCAGCGTAGCTACGACAGGGACCTACAATGAGCAGTTCTTC
CASSVATTGTYNEQFF
>TRBJ1-6|few|TRBV12-3/TRBV12-4|NA
TGTGCCAGCAGTTTAAATACCATGGATAATTCACCCCTCCACTTT
CASSLNTMDNSPLHF
>TRBJ1-1|NA|TRBV29-1|NA
TGCAGCGTTGAAGAGACATTGAACACTGAAGCTTTCTTT
CSVEETLNTEAFF
>TRBJ2-5|few|TRBV3-1|TRBD2
TGTGCCAGCAGCCAAACGACTAGCGGGACCCAAGAGACCCAGTACTTC
CASSQTTSGTQETQYF
>TRBJ2-3|NA|TRBV20-1|NA
TGCAGTGCTAGACCGGCCGGGGATACGCAGTATTTT
CSARPAGDTQYF
>TRBJ1-1|many|TRBV5-1|TRBD1
TGCGCCAGCAGCTGGGACAGGGTCACCCCTAACACTGAAGCTTTCTTT
CASSWDRVTPNTEAFF
>TRBJ2-7|NA|TRBV7-8|TRBD1
TGTGCCAGCAGCTCGGACAGGGCCGAGCAGTACTTC
CASSSDRAEQYF
>TRBJ1-2|NA|TRBV12-3/TRBV12-4|NA
TGTGCCAGCAGCCAGAGGGTCCTCTCCTATGGCTACACCTTC
CASSQRVLSYGYTF
>TRBJ2-5|NA|TRBV5-1|TRBD2
TGCGCCAGCAGCTTGGGACTAGCGGGAGTAGGGACCCAGTACTTC
CASSLGLAGVGTQYF
>TRBJ2-1|many|TRBV6-5|NA
TGTGCCAGCAGTTCTGATTCCCCCTCCGAAAAGTTCTTC
CASSSDSPSEKFF
>TRBJ2-5|NA|TRBV3-1|TRBD2
TGTGCCAGCAGCCAAAAGAAAGGACTAGCGGGGGTCAAAGAGACCCAGTACTTC
CASSQKKGLAGVKETQYF
>TRBJ2-4|NA|TRBV25-1|NA
TGTGCCAGCAGTGGGTGGTCCGCGGGAATTCAGTACTTC
CASSGWSAGIQYF
>TRBJ1-5|few|TRBV20-1|NA
TGCAGTGCTACCCGAGCAGGGAGCAATCAGCCCCAGCATTTT
CSATRAGSNQPQHF
>TRBJ2-1|many|TRBV11-2|NA
TGTGCCAGCAGCTTAGGACGGGGGACGTACAATGAGCAGTTCTTC
CASSLGRGTYNEQFF
>TRBJ1-2|few|TRBV9|NA
TGTGCCAGCAGCGTAGCGATCGACTATGGCTACACCTTC
CASSVAIDYGYTF